This passage covers 19 T cell receptor beta chains from one sample sequenced in a study of cytomegalovirus exposure and HLA in healthy donors. With 60 Vbeta and 13 Jbeta primers, the PCR was carried out. The method was immunoSEQ multiplex PCR; TCRdb's version includes in-frame clones alone and lacks a portion of them. The sample lists under 200,000 clones, over 80% occurring once. The sample taken for sequencing was PBMCs. The receptors originated from a male donor in good health and CMV-seronegative.

As concerns this clone: Other DNA sequences from this sample encode an identical CDR3 as well. The gene calls are TRBV6-4 and TRBJ1-5, with D hard to call. This CDR3 is 13 amino acids long. V lost 5 bases and J lost 4, with 9 bases in between. Looked up from germline, CDR1 is MRHNA and CDR2 is SNTAGT. The CDR3 loop reads CASSPRGNQPQHF. In DNA form, the CDR3 reads TGTGCCAGCAGTCCCCGAGGGAATCAGCCCCAGCATTTT.

This clone showed up just a few times. V usage is TRBV25-1 and J usage is TRBJ2-2; 7 bases fit TRBD1. The CDR3 is 15 residues long. The V gene end was trimmed by 5 bases and the J gene end by 3 bases; junction bases not matched to a gene: 6. Germline values: CDR1 MGHDK, CDR2 SYGVNS. CDR3 in DNA: TGTGCCAGCAGTCCAGGGGGTACGGACACCGGGGAGCTGTTTTTT. It specifies CASSPGGTDTGELFF.

The chain is built from TRBV10-2 and TRBJ2-7; 9 nucleotides match TRBD1. The V gene's germline CDR1 is WSHSY and CDR2 SAAADI. Losses at the gene ends were 4 bases for V and 6 bases for J; bases not matched to a gene: 7. The CDR3 sequence is 14 residues long. CDR3 amino acids: CASSGAGTGIEQYF. CDR3 nucleotides: TGCGCCAGCAGTGGCGCCGGGACAGGGATCGAGCAGTACTTC.

This clone has a handful of counts. CDR3 loop: CASSLTRGLLYEQYF. The CDR3 coding sequence is TGCGCCAGCAGCTTGACCAGGGGTTTGCTCTACGAGCAGTACTTC. The chain joins TRBV5-1 to TRBJ2-7; TRBD1 might be the D (6 bases). V was clipped by 1 base and J by 3 bases, with 14 bases between them. The CDR3 length is 15 residues. Germline CDR1 reads SGHRS; CDR2 reads YFSETQ.

This rearrangement joins TRBV6-5 to TRBJ1-2; D not resolved. This CDR3 has 14 amino acids. The germline CDR1 and CDR2 sequences are MNHEY and SVGAGI. V was cut by 0 bases and J by 5 bases, with 10 bases left in between. CDR3 nucleotide sequence: TGTGCCAGCAGTTACTCCTTCGGTGCGTATGGCTACACCTTC. It specifies CASSYSFGAYGYTF.

This chain uses TRBV30 with TRBJ1-4; D is perhaps TRBD1 (6 bases). Trimming shortened V by 2 bases and J by 0 bases, and 16 bases separated the two germline ends. The germline V gene has CDR1 GTSNPN and CDR2 SVGIG (reference sequence). The CDR3 consists of 17 residues. CDR3 amino acids: CAWSPAGQYATNEKLFF. The CDR3, as DNA: TGTGCCTGGAGTCCAGCAGGACAGTATGCAACTAATGAAAAACTGTTTTTT.

This clone was picked up one time. The genes are TRBV5-1 and TRBJ2-2; a possible D gene is TRBD2 (5 bases). V gave up 5 bases and J gave up 6 bases, with 20 bases separating them. The germline V gene has CDR1 SGHRS and CDR2 YFSETQ. The CDR3 spans 16 residues. CDR3 loop: CASRLLDRGIAGELFF. In DNA form, the CDR3 reads TGCGCCAGCAGACTCCTAGACCGGGGAATCGCCGGGGAGCTGTTTTTT.

The rearrangement uses TRBV5-4 and TRBJ2-2, with TRBD1 matching over 10 bases. Unmatched junction bases numbered 11, after V lost 0 bases and J lost 6 bases. Germline values: CDR1 SGHNT, CDR2 YYREEE (reference sequence). The CDR3 runs to 18 residues. CDR3 amino acids: CASSLELGDRGRAGELFF. The CDR3 DNA sequence: TGTGCCAGCAGCTTGGAACTTGGGGACAGGGGTCGTGCCGGGGAGCTGTTTTTT.

The chain joins TRBV5-1 to TRBJ1-1, with D perhaps matching TRBD1 (6 bases). Germline V lookup: CDR1 SGHRS, CDR2 YFSETQ. The CDR3 length is 15 residues. Trimming cost V 2 bases and J 1 base, with 12 bases left between them. The CDR3 region is CASSLTQGRNTEAFF. In DNA form, the CDR3 reads TGCGCCAGCAGCTTAACACAGGGTCGGAACACTGAAGCTTTCTTT.

V and J are TRBV27 and TRBJ1-1; a weak D match, TRBD1 (5 bases). The germline gives CDR1 MNHEY, CDR2 SMNVEV (reference sequence). This CDR3 is built from 15 residues. V was pared by 2 bases and J by 1 base, with 11 bases between. This CDR3 reads CASSLGAAWNTEAFF. The CDR3 nucleotides read TGTGCCAGCAGTTTAGGGGCAGCCTGGAACACTGAAGCTTTCTTT.

This sequence joins TRBV9 and TRBJ1-1; TRBD1 matches at 8 bases. Looked up from germline, CDR1 is SGDLS and CDR2 is YYNGEE. V gave up 4 bases and J gave up 0 bases; unmatched junction bases: 8. The CDR3 has 16 residues. CDR3 bases: TGTGCCAGCAGCCCCCACAGGGGGGGAATGAACACTGAAGCTTTCTTT. Encoded protein: CASSPHRGGMNTEAFF.

The chain recombines TRBV4-1 with TRBJ1-5; TRBD1 matches at 8 bases. V lost 2 bases to trimming and J lost 0 bases; unmatched junction nucleotides: 3. The V gene's germline CDR1 is MGHRA and CDR2 YSYEKL. The CDR3 is 16 residues long. The DNA of the CDR3 is TGCGCCAGCAGCCAACAGCAGGGGGCTAGCAATCAGCCCCAGCATTTT. Protein sequence: CASSQQQGASNQPQHF.

V and J are TRBV6-1 and TRBJ2-7; D may be TRBD2 (5 bases). Germline assignment: CDR1 MNHNS and CDR2 SASEGT. Trimming pared 3 bases from V and 4 bases from J, leaving 10 bases between. The CDR3 length is 13 residues. CDR3 sequence: CASSERVSYEQYF. The CDR3 region has the DNA TGTGCCAGCAGTGAGAGGGTTTCGTACGAGCAGTACTTC.

CDR3 sequence (DNA): TGTGCCAGCAGCTTGGGCGGAGTGGGGGGGAACATTCAGTACTTC. It specifies CASSLGGVGGNIQYF. The rearrangement uses TRBV7-2 and TRBJ2-4, with 7 bases that match TRBD2. This CDR3 region has 15 residues. J lost 7 bases, V lost 3 bases, and 9 bases had no gene match. Germline V gene sequence: CDR1 SGHTA, CDR2 FQGNSA.

The chain employs TRBV19 and TRBJ2-5; TRBD1 matches at 7 bases. The CDR3 extends over 14 amino acids. With 3 bases clipped from V and 1 base from J, the junction kept 2 bases outside the gene matches. Germline-derived CDR1 and CDR2 are LNHDA and SQIVND (reference sequence). The CDR3 sequence: CASSIRGLQETQYF. CDR3 DNA: TGTGCCAGTAGTATTAGGGGGCTCCAAGAGACCCAGTACTTC.

J is TRBJ1-5 and V is TRBV2; TRBD1 agrees at 9 bases. CDR3 size: 15 residues. The V and J ends lost 6 bases and 0 bases, in that order; junction bases with no gene match: 3. Germline V gene data show CDR1 as SNHLY and CDR2 as FYNNEI. CDR3: CASRGTGFSNQPQHF. Here the CDR3 DNA reads TGTGCCAGCAGAGGGACAGGGTTTAGCAATCAGCCCCAGCATTTT.

This chain joins TRBV7-6 and TRBJ2-2, with TRBD2 as a possible D gene (7 bases). The CDR3 spans 17 residues. Trimming shortened V by 5 bases and J by 2 bases, and 18 bases separated the two germline ends. Germline V CDR1 and CDR2: SGHVS, FNYEAQ. The DNA for the CDR3 is TGTGCCAGCAGCCCCCGGCCGGGGGGCTTAAACACCGGGGAGCTGTTTTTT. Its translation: CASSPRPGGLNTGELFF.

The rearrangement joins TRBV27 to TRBJ1-6, with D possibly matching TRBD1 (6 bases). CDR1 and CDR2 from the germline V gene are MNHEY and SMNVEV (reference sequence). This CDR3 is built from 15 residues. Deletions cut 5 bases from V and 6 bases from J, with 14 bases between. The CDR3 reads CASSTGQHGNSPLHF. The CDR3 region has the DNA TGTGCCAGCAGTACCGGACAGCATGGTAATTCACCCCTCCACTTT.

This clone was recorded once. CDR3 coding DNA: TGTGCCAGCAGTTTAAGGGGGAACTCCTACGAGCAGTACTTC. The encoded protein is CASSLRGNSYEQYF. The J gene is TRBJ2-7, the V gene TRBV28; TRBD1 might be the D (6 bases). CDR3 size: 14 residues. Trimming cost V 2 bases and J 0 bases, with 8 bases left between them. The germline V gene encodes CDR1 MDHEN and CDR2 SYDVKM. Drawing the rest from reference TRBV28 and TRBJ2-7, the complete variable domain is DVKVTQSSRYLVKRTGEKVFLECVQDMDHENMFWYRQDPGLGLRLIYFSYDVKMKEKGDIPEGYSVSREKKERFSLILESASTNQTSMYLCASSLRGNSYEQYFGPGTRLTVT.